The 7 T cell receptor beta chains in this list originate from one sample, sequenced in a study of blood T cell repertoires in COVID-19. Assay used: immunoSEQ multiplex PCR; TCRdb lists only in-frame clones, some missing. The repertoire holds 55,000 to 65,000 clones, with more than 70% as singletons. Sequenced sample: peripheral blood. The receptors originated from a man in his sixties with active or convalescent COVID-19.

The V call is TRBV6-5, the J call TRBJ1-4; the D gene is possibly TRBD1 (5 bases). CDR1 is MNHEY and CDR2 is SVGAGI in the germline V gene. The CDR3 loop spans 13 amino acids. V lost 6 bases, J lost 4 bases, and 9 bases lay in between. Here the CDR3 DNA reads TGTGCCAGCAGCCCGCAGGGTAATGAAAAACTGTTTTTT. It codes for CASSPQGNEKLFF.

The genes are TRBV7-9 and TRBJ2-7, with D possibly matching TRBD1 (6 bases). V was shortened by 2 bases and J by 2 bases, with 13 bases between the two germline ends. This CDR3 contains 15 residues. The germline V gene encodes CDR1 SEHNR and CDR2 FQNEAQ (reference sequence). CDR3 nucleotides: TGTGCCAGCAGCTTATTCGCAGGGGCAACCTACGAGCAGTACTTC. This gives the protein CASSLFAGATYEQYF.

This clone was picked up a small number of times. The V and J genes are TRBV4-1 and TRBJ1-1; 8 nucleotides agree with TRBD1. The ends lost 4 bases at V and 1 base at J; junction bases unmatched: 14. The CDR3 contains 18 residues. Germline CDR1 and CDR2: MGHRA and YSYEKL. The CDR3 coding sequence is TGCGCCAGCAGCCCAGCATCCCACGGACAGGGAGCGAACACTGAAGCTTTCTTT. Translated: CASSPASHGQGANTEAFF.

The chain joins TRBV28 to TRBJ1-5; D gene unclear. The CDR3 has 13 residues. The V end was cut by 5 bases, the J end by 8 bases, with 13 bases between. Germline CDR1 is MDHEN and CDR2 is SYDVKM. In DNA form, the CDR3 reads TGTGCCAGCAGTGGGAACCCGGGGAAGCCCCAGCATTTT. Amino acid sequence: CASSGNPGKPQHF. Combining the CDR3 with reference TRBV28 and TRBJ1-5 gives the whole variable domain DVKVTQSSRYLVKRTGEKVFLECVQDMDHENMFWYRQDPGLGLRLIYFSYDVKMKEKGDIPEGYSVSREKKERFSLILESASTNQTSMYLCASSGNPGKPQHFGDGTRLSIL.

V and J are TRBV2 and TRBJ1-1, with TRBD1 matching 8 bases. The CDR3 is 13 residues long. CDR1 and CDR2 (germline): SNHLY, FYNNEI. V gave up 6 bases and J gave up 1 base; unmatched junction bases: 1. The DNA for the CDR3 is TGTGCCAGCAGGGACAGGGCGAACACTGAAGCTTTCTTT. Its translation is CASRDRANTEAFF. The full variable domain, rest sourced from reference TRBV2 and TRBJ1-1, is EPEVTQTPSHQVTQMGQEVILRCVPISNHLYFYWYRQILGQKVEFLVSFYNNEISEKSEIFDDQFSVERPDGSNFTLKIRSTKLEDSAMYFCASRDRANTEAFFGQGTRLTVV.

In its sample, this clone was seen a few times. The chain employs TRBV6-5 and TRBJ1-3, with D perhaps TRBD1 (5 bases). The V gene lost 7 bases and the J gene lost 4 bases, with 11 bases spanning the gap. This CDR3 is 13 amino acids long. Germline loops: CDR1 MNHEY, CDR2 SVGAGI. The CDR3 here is CASMPGIGNTIYF. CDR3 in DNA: TGTGCCAGCATGCCAGGGATCGGAAACACCATATATTTT.

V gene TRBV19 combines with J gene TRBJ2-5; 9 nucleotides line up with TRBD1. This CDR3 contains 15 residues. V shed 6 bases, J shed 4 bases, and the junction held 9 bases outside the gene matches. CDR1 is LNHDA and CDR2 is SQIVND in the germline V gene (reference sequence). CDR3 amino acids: CASRPGDRELETQYF. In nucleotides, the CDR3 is TGTGCCAGTAGGCCCGGGGACAGGGAGTTAGAGACCCAGTACTTC.